These T cell receptor beta chains were read from a single sample in a study of metastatic and nonmetastatic thyroid tumors. TCRdb re-called the PCR reads through MiXCR. Among approximately 26,000 clones listed, roughly 25% were seen once. The source material was blood. The receptor set was obtained from a female donor with papillary thyroid cancer or a benign thyroid nodule (not recorded which). Some clones in this sample may be carry-over from other donors' samples. CDR3s include the opening cysteine and the closing phenylalanine or tryptophan. Each record gives: J gene, V gene, clone size, D gene, CDR3 length, CDR3 protein, CDR3 DNA. A D gene is named only where the DNA matches it firmly. A row's size may be missing; if present it is once, few, many or a size class.

>TRBJ2-7|TRBV2|medium-sized|.|13
CASKALIEGEQYF
TGTGCCAGCAAGGCGTTGATCGAGGGGGAGCAGTACTTC
>TRBJ2-1|TRBV3-1|.|.|15
CASSRDPAAYNEQFF
TGTGCCAGCAGCCGAGACCCAGCGGCCTACAATGAGCAGTTCTTC
>TRBJ1-2|TRBV15|few|TRBD1|13
CATSMDRGYGYTF
TGTGCCACCAGCATGGACAGGGGCTATGGCTACACCTTC
>TRBJ2-4|TRBV9|many|.|13
CASSPNRVDIQYF
TGTGCCAGCAGCCCCAACAGGGTGGACATTCAGTACTTC
>TRBJ1-1|TRBV2|.|TRBD1|15
CASRETGGPNTEAFF
TGTGCCAGCAGGGAAACAGGGGGCCCGAACACTGAAGCTTTCTTT
>TRBJ2-3|TRBV6-4|.|.|13
CASIGGERYTQYF
TGTGCCAGCATCGGCGGGGAGAGGTATACGCAGTATTTT
>TRBJ2-1|TRBV28|.|.|12
CASGPKPNEQFF
TGTGCCAGCGGACCTAAGCCCAATGAGCAGTTCTTC
>TRBJ2-1|TRBV6-1|medium-sized|TRBD2|15
CASSTLAGQDNEQFF
TGTGCCAGCAGTACGCTAGCGGGCCAAGACAATGAGCAGTTCTTC
>TRBJ2-7|TRBV5-6|.|.|13
CASSLFGSYEQYF
TGTGCCAGCAGCTTGTTTGGGTCCTACGAGCAGTACTTC
>TRBJ1-1|TRBV7-9|many|.|13
CASSQQVNTEAFF
TGTGCCAGCAGCCAACAGGTTAACACTGAAGCTTTCTTT
>TRBJ2-5|TRBV20-1|few|.|14
CIASPFEVQETQYF
TGCATTGCTAGTCCTTTTGAAGTACAAGAGACCCAGTACTTC
>TRBJ1-5|TRBV5-1|many|.|13
CASSLAGYGPQHF
TGCGCCAGCAGCTTGGCCGGTTATGGGCCCCAGCATTTT
>TRBJ2-7|TRBV12-3/TRBV12-4|.|.|13
CASTLVGPYEQYF
TGTGCCAGCACCTTGGTGGGGCCCTACGAGCAGTACTTC
>TRBJ2-2|TRBV5-1|.|.|13
CASSISRTGELFF
TGCGCCAGCAGCATTTCTAGGACCGGGGAGCTGTTTTTT
>TRBJ2-3|TRBV11-2|many|.|17
CASRFSSGPLEADTQYF
TGTGCCAGCAGGTTCAGTAGCGGACCGCTCGAGGCAGATACGCAGTATTTT
>TRBJ2-4|TRBV5-8|.|.|15
CASSFGELAKNIQYF
TGTGCCAGCAGCTTTGGCGAACTAGCCAAAAACATTCAGTACTTC
>TRBJ1-5|TRBV15|.|TRBD1|14
CATSSRQGQQPQHF
TGTGCTACCAGCAGCCGACAGGGGCAACAGCCCCAGCATTTT
>TRBJ1-6|TRBV6-4|.|TRBD1|14
CASSVGQGGSPLHF
TGTGCCAGCAGTGTTGGACAGGGGGGTTCACCCCTCCACTTT
>TRBJ2-1|TRBV2|many|.|12
CARALEPNEQFF
TGTGCCCGAGCTTTGGAGCCCAATGAGCAGTTCTTC
>TRBJ1-2|TRBV5-1|.|TRBD1|13
CASSTDRAYGYTF
TGCGCCAGCAGCACGGACAGGGCGTATGGCTACACCTTC